This TCR beta chain was identified in a study of cytomegalovirus exposure and HLA in healthy donors. About the research overall: A subsequent analysis reported that the 110 or so validation repertoires were produced on the same platform that had also been used for the 666 first-cohort repertoires. Overall study findings and caveats: The study recorded 160 or so TCR beta chains that were cytomegalovirus-associated. The classifier was said to identify cytomegalovirus status with high specificity and sensitivity. Many donors carried some public TCRs, although rarity characterized most TCR sequences.

There are 16 residues in the CDR3. In germline, CDR1 is SGHNT, CDR2 YYREEE (reference sequence). Losses at the gene ends were 4 bases for V and 5 bases for J; bases not matched to a gene: 8. Assay: immunoSEQ multiplex PCR; the TCRdb copy retains only in-frame clones and omits some. The table has around 120,000 clones, about 91% seen once; the top ten hold about 1.8%. A remark on this clone: Antigen specificity is unknown.

The sample was PBMCs. This TCR derives from a man aged 18-30 years in good health and CMV-seronegative. The chain employs TRBV5-4 and TRBJ2-5; TRBD2 matches at 13 bases. This CDR3 reads CASSPERTSGSETQYF. CDR3 bases: TGTGCCAGCAGCCCGGAAAGGACTAGCGGGAGTGAGACCCAGTACTTC.